This is a list of T cell receptor beta chains from one sample in a study of cytotoxic CD8 clonotypes in ibrutinib-treated CLL. The repertoire was sequenced with immunoSEQ multiplex PCR; TCRdb's copy has only in-frame clones and lacks some. Of 200,000 to 250,000 clones listed, under 75% are singletons. The sequencing used PBMCs, collected after 24 months of ibrutinib treatment. All receptors derive from a human donor with chronic lymphocytic leukemia. CDR3s include the opening cysteine and the closing phenylalanine or tryptophan. D genes are given only for firm matches. Part of the rows lack a size; the others show once, few, many or a class for expanded clones.

NA	TRBD2	TRBV30	TRBJ2-5	TGTGCCTGCCAGAGCGGGATCGAAGAGACCCAGTACTTC	CACQSGIEETQYF
NA	NA	TRBV27	TRBJ2-7	TGTGCCAGCAGTTCAACTCCGGAGGGTTACGAGCAGTACTTC	CASSSTPEGYEQYF
NA	NA	TRBV7-2	TRBJ1-4	TGTGCCAGCAGCTTAGAGGCGAATGAAAAACTGTTTTTT	CASSLEANEKLFF
once	TRBD1	TRBV28	TRBJ2-7	TGTGCCAGTCTGGGACAGGACTACGAGCAGTACTTC	CASLGQDYEQYF
NA	TRBD1	TRBV27	TRBJ2-5	TGTGCCAGCAGTTTGGGGCAGGGGGCGAGGGAGACCCAGTACTTC	CASSLGQGARETQYF
NA	NA	TRBV29-1	TRBJ2-3	TGCAGCGTTGAAGGACAGGATTTCACAGATACGCAGTATTTT	CSVEGQDFTDTQYF
NA	NA	TRBV6-6	TRBJ2-2	TGTGCCAGCAGTTACATGGGGGATAACACCGGGGAGCTGTTTTTT	CASSYMGDNTGELFF
NA	NA	TRBV11-3	TRBJ2-7	TGTGCCAGCAGTTCCAACCAGCTTGGCGAGCAGTACTTC	CASSSNQLGEQYF
NA	NA	TRBV28	TRBJ2-5	TGTGCCAGCACTCGAGGAGGGGAGACCCAGTACTTC	CASTRGGETQYF
NA	NA	TRBV27	TRBJ1-4	TGTGCCAGCAGTTTATCGTCCGGGCAGGGAAGTCTTGGTAATGAAAAACTGTTTTTT	CASSLSSGQGSLGNEKLFF
NA	NA	TRBV9	TRBJ1-3	TGTGCCAGCAGCGTACAGGGTAAACCTACTGGAAACACCATATATTTT	CASSVQGKPTGNTIYF
once	NA	TRBV7-9	TRBJ2-3	TGTGCCAGCAGCTTTACCGATACGCAGTATTTT	CASSFTDTQYF
NA	NA	TRBV6-6	TRBJ2-1	TGTGCCAGCAGTTACCGACTAGATGGAGACAATGAGCAGTTCTTC	CASSYRLDGDNEQFF
NA	TRBD2	TRBV19	TRBJ2-7	TGTGCCAGTAGTCCGGGACTAGCGGGGTACGAGCAGTACTTC	CASSPGLAGYEQYF
once	TRBD1	TRBV25-1	TRBJ2-5	TGTGCCAGCACGGACAGGGGGACTCAAGAGACCCAGTACTTC	CASTDRGTQETQYF
NA	TRBD1	TRBV4-1	TRBJ1-2	TGCGCCAGCAGCCATACCGGGACAGGGGCCGACGAGACCTTC	CASSHTGTGADETF
NA	TRBD2	TRBV28	TRBJ2-1	TGTGCCAGCACAACTAGCGGGAGGGCGGCCCCTGAGCAGTTCTTC	CASTTSGRAAPEQFF
once	TRBD2	TRBV27	TRBJ2-1	TGTGCCAGCAGTTCTTTGGCTAGCGGGAGGGGCGAGCAGTTCTTC	CASSSLASGRGEQFF
NA	TRBD1	TRBV28	TRBJ2-1	TGTGCCAGCAGTCTACAGGGGAATGAGCAGTTCTTC	CASSLQGNEQFF
NA	NA	TRBV2	TRBJ1-3	TGTGCCAGCGCAAAGCAACAGCCCTTCTCTGGAAACACCATATATTTT	CASAKQQPFSGNTIYF
NA	TRBD2	TRBV2	TRBJ2-7	TGTGCCAGCAAAGGCGGGGGGCCCCGCGAGCAGTACTTC	CASKGGGPREQYF
NA	TRBD2	TRBV5-1	TRBJ2-5	TGCGCCAGCAGCTCGCCTATAGCGGGAGCGGGAGAGACCCAGTACTTC	CASSSPIAGAGETQYF
few	TRBD1	TRBV5-1	TRBJ2-7	TGCGCCAGCAGCGCGGGGACAGGGGCCTACGAGCAGTACTTC	CASSAGTGAYEQYF